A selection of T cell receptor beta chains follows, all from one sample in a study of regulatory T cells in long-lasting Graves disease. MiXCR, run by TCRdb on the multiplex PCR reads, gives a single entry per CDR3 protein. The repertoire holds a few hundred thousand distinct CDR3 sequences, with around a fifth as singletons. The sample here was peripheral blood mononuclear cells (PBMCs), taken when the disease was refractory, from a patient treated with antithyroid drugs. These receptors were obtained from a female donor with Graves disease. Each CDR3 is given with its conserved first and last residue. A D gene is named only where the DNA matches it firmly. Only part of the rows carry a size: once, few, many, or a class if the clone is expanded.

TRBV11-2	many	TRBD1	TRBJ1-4	CASSFGTAGNEKLFF	TGTGCCAGCAGCTTCGGGACAGCCGGTAATGAAAAACTGTTTTTT
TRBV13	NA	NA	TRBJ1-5	CASSFVGDNQPQHF	TGTGCCAGCAGCTTTGTAGGGGACAATCAGCCCCAGCATTTT
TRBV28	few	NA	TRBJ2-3	CASSPVGLADTQYF	TGTGCCAGCTCCCCGGTGGGCCTGGCAGATACGCAGTATTTT
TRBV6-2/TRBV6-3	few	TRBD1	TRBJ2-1	CASSEGNFGGQGAPAKHNEQFF	TGTGCCAGCAGTGAAGGAAACTTCGGGGGTCAGGGGGCCCCAGCCAAACACAATGAGCAGTTCTTC
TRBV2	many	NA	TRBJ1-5	CASSPAHNNQPQHF	TGTGCCAGCAGCCCTGCGCACAATAATCAGCCCCAGCATTTT
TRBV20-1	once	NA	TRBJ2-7	CSAVRQAAANEQYF	TGCAGTGCGGTACGACAGGCGGCGGCGAACGAGCAGTACTTC
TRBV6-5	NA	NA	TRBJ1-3	CASSYGGVSGNTIYF	TGTGCCAGCAGTTACGGTGGAGTCTCTGGAAACACCATATATTTT
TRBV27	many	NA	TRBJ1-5	CASSPQPMDFRNQPQHF	TGTGCCAGCAGTCCCCAACCCATGGACTTCAGGAACCAGCCCCAGCATTTT
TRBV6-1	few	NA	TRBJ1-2	CASRGPGSYGYTF	TGTGCCAGCAGAGGTCCGGGTTCCTATGGCTACACCTTC
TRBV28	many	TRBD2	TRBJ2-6	CASSFITGTSGTNSGANVLTF	TGTGCCAGCAGTTTTATTACCGGGACTAGCGGCACTAACTCTGGGGCCAACGTCCTGACTTTC
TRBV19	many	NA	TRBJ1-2	CASHLTGAAPAAYGYTF	TGTGCCAGCCACCTTACAGGAGCAGCACCCGCGGCCTATGGCTACACCTTC
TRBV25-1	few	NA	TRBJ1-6	CASSEYERINSPLHF	TGTGCCAGCAGTGAATACGAACGAATTAATTCACCCCTCCACTTT
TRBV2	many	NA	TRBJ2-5	CASVWGEETQYF	TGTGCCAGCGTTTGGGGCGAAGAGACCCAGTACTTC
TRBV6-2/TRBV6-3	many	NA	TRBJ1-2	CASSDAHGGTYGYTF	TGTGCCAGCAGTGACGCCCATGGGGGTACCTATGGCTACACCTTC
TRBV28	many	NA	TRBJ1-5	CASSIEGDRDQPQHF	TGTGCCAGCAGTATTGAGGGGGATAGGGATCAGCCCCAGCATTTT
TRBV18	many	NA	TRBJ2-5	CASSPTGHQETQYF	TGTGCCAGCTCACCAACGGGACACCAAGAGACCCAGTACTTC
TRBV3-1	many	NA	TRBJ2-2	CASSQDYANTGELFF	TGTGCCAGCAGCCAAGACTACGCGAACACCGGGGAGCTGTTTTTT
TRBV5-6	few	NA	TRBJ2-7	CASSLLRNSYEQYF	TGTGCCAGCAGCTTGCTGCGGAACTCCTACGAGCAGTACTTC
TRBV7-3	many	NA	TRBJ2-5	CASSLTPPGTQYF	TGTGCCAGCAGCTTAACCCCCCCCGGGACCCAGTACTTC
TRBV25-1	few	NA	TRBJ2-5	CARSSGPPFPGQETQYF	TGTGCCAGAAGTTCCGGGCCGCCATTTCCCGGCCAAGAGACCCAGTACTTC
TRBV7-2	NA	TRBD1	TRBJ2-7	CASSWTTGGTYEQYF	TGTGCCAGCAGCTGGACGACAGGGGGCACCTACGAGCAGTACTTC
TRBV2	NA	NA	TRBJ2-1	CASSQDVNNEQFF	TGCGCCAGCAGCCAAGATGTGAACAATGAGCAGTTCTTC
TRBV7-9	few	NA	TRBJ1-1	CAIRDMNTEAFF	TGTGCCATCCGGGACATGAACACTGAAGCTTTCTTT
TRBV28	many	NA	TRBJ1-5	CASSLTGFQPQHF	TGTGCCAGCTCTCTTACAGGGTTTCAGCCCCAGCATTTT
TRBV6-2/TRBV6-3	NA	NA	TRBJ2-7	CASRSFGTFEQCF	TGTGCCAGCAGATCTTTCGGGACATTCGAGCAGTGCTTC
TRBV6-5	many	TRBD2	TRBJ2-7	CASSSRGLAGAAEVYEQYF	TGTGCCAGCAGTTCTAGGGGACTAGCGGGAGCGGCAGAGGTTTACGAGCAGTACTTC